Below, 10 T cell receptor beta chains from the same sample are listed, as sequenced in a study of metastatic and nonmetastatic thyroid tumors. TCRdb recomputed clones from the PCR reads via MiXCR. The sample includes more than 9,500 clones, roughly a quarter of them seen just once. All patients were treatment-naive before thyroid surgery. Sequenced input: tumor tissue. Receptors originate from a female donor with papillary thyroid cancer or a benign thyroid nodule (not recorded which). Some clones in this sample may be carry-over from other donors' samples.

The sample holds many counts of this clone. This CDR3 is also generated by other DNA sequences in the sample. The chain is built from TRBV4-1 and TRBJ2-1; the D gene is possibly TRBD1 (6 bases). The V end was cut by 0 bases, the J end by 3 bases, with 9 bases between. CDR1 and CDR2 (germline): MGHRA, YSYEKL. The CDR3 contains 15 residues. DNA of the CDR3: TGCGCCAGCAGCCAAGAAGGGACAAACTACAATGAGCAGTTCTTC. Its protein product is CASSQEGTNYNEQFF.

In this sample, this clone is medium-sized. This chain links TRBV12-3 or TRBV12-4 with TRBJ1-1; perhaps TRBD1 as D (5 bases). The CDR3 contains 12 residues. V lost 7 bases and J 6 bases, leaving 12 bases between the germline ends. CDR3 in amino acids: CASTGSKAEAFF. The CDR3 DNA reads TGTGCCAGCACAGGGAGTAAGGCTGAAGCTTTCTTT.

In its sample, this clone was seen a few times. The chain links TRBV27 to TRBJ2-7; 9 nucleotides line up with TRBD1. This CDR3 comprises 14 residues. The junction had 7 bases not matched to a gene; V was cut back by 7 bases and J by 3 bases. CDR1 and CDR2 (germline): MNHEY, SMNVEV (reference sequence). CDR3 in amino acids: CASKTGTGNYEQYF. Here the CDR3 DNA reads TGTGCCAGCAAAACCGGGACAGGGAACTACGAGCAGTACTTC.

In this sample, this clone turned up many times. The rearrangement joins TRBV7-3 to TRBJ2-1; TRBD1 is a possible D gene (5 bases). This CDR3 contains 14 residues. Trimming left V 0 bases short and J 6 bases short, with 9 bases between. CDR1 is SGHTA, CDR2 FQGTGA, per germline. In DNA form, the CDR3 reads TGTGCCAGCAGCTTAACATGGCAGGGCAATGAGCAGTTCTTC. This translates into CASSLTWQGNEQFF. Drawing the rest from reference TRBV7-3 and TRBJ2-1, the complete variable domain is GAGVSQTPSNKVTEKGKYVELRCDPISGHTALYWYRQSLGQGPEFLIYFQGTGAADDSGLPNDRFFAVRPEGSVSTLKIQRTERGDSAVYLCASSLTWQGNEQFFGPGTRLTVL.

J is TRBJ2-7 and V is TRBV6-1; 9 bases match TRBD1. CDR1 and CDR2 from the germline V gene are MNHNS and SASEGT. V trimming: 5 bases; J trimming: 2 bases; junction bases outside the gene matches: 4. The CDR3 length is 14 residues. As DNA, the CDR3 is TGTGCCAGCAGTCCGACAGGGGGGGCCTACGAGCAGTACTTC. Amino acid sequence: CASSPTGGAYEQYF.

V is TRBV4-2 and J is TRBJ2-1; 11 nucleotides match TRBD2. Losses at the gene ends were 0 bases for V and 5 bases for J; bases not matched to a gene: 6. The germline V gene has CDR1 LGHNA and CDR2 YNFKEQ. This CDR3 spans 17 amino acids. The CDR3 region is CASSQESSGRRNNEQFF. DNA for the CDR3: TGTGCCAGCAGCCAAGAGTCTAGCGGGAGGCGGAACAATGAGCAGTTCTTC.

The V and J genes are TRBV19 and TRBJ2-3; D gene unclear. Trimming removed 8 bases from V and 5 bases from J, with 11 bases in between. The CDR3 sequence is 12 residues long. CDR1 is LNHDA and CDR2 is SQIVND in the germline V gene (reference sequence). The CDR3 protein is CASRQSGDTQYF. DNA for the CDR3: TGTGCCAGTCGGCAGTCAGGAGATACGCAGTATTTT.

This clone is medium-sized in the sample. V gene TRBV5-6 combines with J gene TRBJ2-5; 9 bases match TRBD2. The germline gives CDR1 SGHDT, CDR2 YYEEEE. J was trimmed by 5 bases and V by 4 bases; bases with no gene match: 18. The CDR3 is 18 residues long. CDR3 DNA sequence: TGTGCCAGCAGCCGTCAGGCTAGCGGGATGGGTAGTGGTGAGACCCAGTACTTC. Protein: CASSRQASGMGSGETQYF.

The chain joins TRBV2 to TRBJ2-7; 9 nucleotides agree with TRBD2. The germline V gene has CDR1 SNHLY and CDR2 FYNNEI. The CDR3 totals 13 residues. V lost 6 bases, J lost 4 bases, and 4 bases stayed unmatched. The CDR3 DNA reads as TGTGCCAGCAGGGGAAGCGGGAGGTACGAGCAGTACTTC. Protein product: CASRGSGRYEQYF.

Ten or more counts support this clone. The chain carries TRBV27 and TRBJ1-5; D is uncertain. The CDR3 covers 13 residues. Trimming shortened V by 3 bases and J by 4 bases, and 7 bases separated the two germline ends. In germline, CDR1 is MNHEY, CDR2 SMNVEV (reference sequence). CDR3 in DNA: TGTGCCAGCAGTTTCTCGCGAAATCAGCCCCAGCATTTT. Amino acids: CASSFSRNQPQHF.